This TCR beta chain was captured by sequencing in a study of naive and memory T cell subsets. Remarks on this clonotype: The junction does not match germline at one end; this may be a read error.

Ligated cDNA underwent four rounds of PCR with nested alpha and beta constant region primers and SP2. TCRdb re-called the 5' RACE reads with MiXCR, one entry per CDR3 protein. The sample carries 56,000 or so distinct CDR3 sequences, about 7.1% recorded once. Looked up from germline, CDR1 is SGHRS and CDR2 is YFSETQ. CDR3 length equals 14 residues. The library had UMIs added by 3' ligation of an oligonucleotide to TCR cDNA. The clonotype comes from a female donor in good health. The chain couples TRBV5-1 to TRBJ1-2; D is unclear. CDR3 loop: CASSLEDCNYGDTF. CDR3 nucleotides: TGCGCCAGCAGCTTGGAGGACTGTAACTATGGCGACACCTTC.